These 20 T cell receptor beta chains share one sample of origin, sequenced in a study of shared clonotypes between healthy human individuals. Libraries were prepared by immunoSEQ multiplex PCR; TCRdb keeps only in-frame clonotypes and omits some of them. The table shows roughly 810,000 clones, with about 96% occurring only once. CD8 cells classed as naive were CD45RO-negative and positively selected for CCR7, excluding terminally differentiated effector memory CD45RA+ cells. Sequencing was performed on naive CD8+ T cells sorted from blood. These receptors were obtained from a man aged 25 to 40 in good health.

V gene TRBV13 combines with J gene TRBJ1-5; D is unclear. V lost 3 bases, J lost 6 bases, and 6 bases lay in between. The CDR3 is 12 amino acids. Germline assignment: CDR1 PRHDT and CDR2 FYEKMQ (reference sequence). DNA of the CDR3: TGTGCCAGCAGCTTTTGGGGTCAGCCCCAGCATTTT. Protein: CASSFWGQPQHF.

The chain has TRBV2 and TRBJ2-5; the D gene is possibly TRBD2 (7 bases). The CDR3 has 18 residues. V lost 8 bases to trimming and J lost 5 bases, with 30 bases between them. Looked up from germline, CDR1 is SNHLY and CDR2 is FYNNEI. DNA of the CDR3: TGTGCCAGCGCTGCCTCCCCACACAGGGAGGGCAATTGGGAGACCCAGTACTTC. Translated, it gives CASAASPHREGNWETQYF.

The chain links TRBV28 to TRBJ2-7, with 10 bases identical to TRBD1. V dropped 1 base and J dropped 3; count of bases not matched to a gene: 3. The CDR3 contains 15 residues. CDR1 and CDR2 from the germline V gene are MDHEN and SYDVKM. The CDR3 loop reads CASSLFRTGGYEQYF. The CDR3 bases are TGTGCCAGCAGTTTATTCAGGACAGGGGGCTACGAGCAGTACTTC.

The rearrangement links TRBV7-6 to TRBJ2-1, with TRBD2 identical over 8 bases. V shed 5 bases and J 7 bases; nucleotides not matched to a gene: 4. This CDR3 contains 13 residues. Germline V gene sequence: CDR1 SGHVS, CDR2 FNYEAQ. The CDR3 protein is CASSREGRNEQFF. CDR3 in DNA: TGTGCCAGCAGCCGGGAGGGTAGGAATGAGCAGTTCTTC.

This chain joins TRBV4-3 and TRBJ2-3, with D hard to call. Germline V CDR1 and CDR2: LGHNA, YSLEER. This CDR3 region has 15 residues. The V and J ends lost 0 bases and 2 bases respectively, with 9 bases between them. The CDR3 reads CASSQDTLVTDTQYF. The DNA of the CDR3 is TGCGCCAGCAGCCAAGATACCCTTGTCACAGATACGCAGTATTTT.

The rearrangement uses TRBV27 and TRBJ2-3; the match to TRBD2 covers 10 bases. There are 15 residues in the CDR3. Germline V lookup: CDR1 MNHEY, CDR2 SMNVEV (reference sequence). Trimming took 7 bases from V and 2 from J; bases not matched to a gene: 6. The CDR3 region is CASTAGTSDTDTQYF. CDR3 sequence (DNA): TGTGCCAGCACCGCCGGGACTAGCGACACAGATACGCAGTATTTT.

This rearrangement joins TRBV5-4 to TRBJ2-7; possibly TRBD2 for D (6 bases). CDR1 and CDR2 (germline): SGHNT, YYREEE (reference sequence). The CDR3 length is 15 residues. Trimming shortened V by 6 bases and J by 6 bases, and 22 bases separated the two germline ends. CDR3 residues: CASKETGVPVGEQYF. As DNA, the CDR3 is TGTGCCAGCAAAGAGACGGGAGTCCCCGTCGGCGAGCAGTACTTC.

V is TRBV27 and J is TRBJ2-2; 11 bases line up with TRBD2. CDR3 length: 19 residues. V was clipped by 5 bases and J by 0 bases; unmatched bases: 11. Germline CDR1 MNHEY, CDR2 SMNVEV (reference sequence). Written as DNA, the CDR3 is TGTGCCAGCAGTCCTGACGCTCGACTAGCGGGGACGAACACCGGGGAGCTGTTTTTT. This codes for CASSPDARLAGTNTGELFF.

The chain links TRBV6-6 to TRBJ2-6, with D uncertain. The CDR3 extends over 12 amino acids. Germline V gives CDR1 MNHNY, CDR2 SVGAGI (reference sequence). The V end was cut by 11 bases, the J end by 0 bases, with 5 bases between. The CDR3, as DNA: TGTGCCGCCGACTCTGGGGCCAACGTCCTGACTTTC. Translated: CAADSGANVLTF.

V is TRBV7-2 and J is TRBJ1-5, with D tentatively TRBD1 (5 bases). The CDR3 runs to 18 residues. Per germline, CDR1 SGHTA and CDR2 FQGNSA. The V and J ends lost 4 bases and 4 bases respectively, with 23 bases between them. The CDR3 DNA sequence: TGTGCCAGCAGCTCCCCGGACGCGGCGGGGGAGAGGAATCAGCCCCAGCATTTT. It codes for CASSSPDAAGERNQPQHF.

The chain has TRBV6-6 and TRBJ2-7; 8 nucleotides align to TRBD2. J lost 2 bases, V lost 2 bases, and 5 bases had no gene match. Germline CDR1 and CDR2: MNHNY and SVGAGI (reference sequence). The CDR3 runs to 15 residues. For the CDR3, the DNA is TGTGCCAGCAGTTACCGGGCCGGGGGGGCCTACGAGCAGTACTTC. Protein: CASSYRAGGAYEQYF.

The DNA for the CDR3 is TGTGCCAGCAGTTTCATTTCCGGAAACACCATATATTTT. Residues: CASSFISGNTIYF. This rearrangement joins TRBV28 to TRBJ1-3, with D hard to call. Looked up from germline, CDR1 is MDHEN and CDR2 is SYDVKM. Trimming cost V 3 bases and J 4 bases, with 7 bases left between them. This CDR3 comprises 13 residues.

This clone has only one observation. The CDR3 loop reads CASSSTGGGEQYF. The CDR3 region has the DNA TGTGCCAGCAGCTCGACAGGGGGCGGCGAGCAGTACTTC. The chain combines TRBV11-3 with TRBJ2-7; TRBD1 aligns across 10 bases. The V segment lost 4 bases and the J segment 6 bases; nucleotides outside the gene matches: 3. Germline CDR1 reads SGHNT; CDR2 reads YENEEA. The CDR3 runs 13 residues.

This clone appeared a single time. The sample contains more than one DNA sequence encoding this CDR3. The chain recombines TRBV7-9 with TRBJ2-7; D perhaps matches TRBD2 (6 bases). Germline assignment: CDR1 SEHNR and CDR2 FQNEAQ (reference sequence). The V gene lost 2 bases and the J gene lost 0 bases, with 8 bases spanning the gap. CDR3 length: 14 residues. CDR3 in amino acids: CASSLPGSSYEQYF. The CDR3 DNA is TGTGCCAGCAGCTTACCCGGGAGCTCCTACGAGCAGTACTTC.

V usage is TRBV7-9 and J usage is TRBJ1-1; possibly TRBD1 for D (5 bases). CDR3 length: 13 amino acids. The V and J ends lost 6 bases and 1 base respectively, with 9 bases between them. Germline CDR1 reads SEHNR; CDR2 reads FQNEAQ (reference sequence). CDR3 DNA: TGTGCCAGCAGATTTACAGGGAACACTGAAGCTTTCTTT. It is translated as CASRFTGNTEAFF.

The chain uses TRBV11-2 and TRBJ2-2; D not resolved. Trimming took off 6 bases at V and 0 bases at J, with 8 bases between the two ends. The CDR3 spans 14 residues. Germline loops: CDR1 SGHAT, CDR2 FQNNGV. DNA of the CDR3: TGTGCCAGCAGGTCCGGACCGAACACCGGGGAGCTGTTTTTT. As protein: CASRSGPNTGELFF.

The V call is TRBV28, the J call TRBJ2-7, with no clear D. The CDR3 contains 15 residues. The germline V gene encodes CDR1 MDHEN and CDR2 SYDVKM. The V and J ends lost 4 bases and 2 bases respectively, with 15 bases between them. In nucleotides, the CDR3 is TGTGCCAGCAGTTCGCCGCCAACCCAGACCTACGAGCAGTACTTC. Protein: CASSSPPTQTYEQYF.

This rearrangement joins TRBV4-2 to TRBJ2-5, with 12 nucleotides matching TRBD2. J was trimmed by 5 bases and V by 3 bases; bases with no gene match: 13. This CDR3 is 18 amino acids long. CDR1 and CDR2 from the germline V gene are LGHNA and YNFKEQ. As DNA, the CDR3 is TGTGCCAGCAGCCAGTTGACTAGCGGGAGAGGTACGCGGGAGACCCAGTACTTC. Translation: CASSQLTSGRGTRETQYF.

This sequence joins TRBV9 and TRBJ2-3; D gene ambiguous. CDR1 and CDR2 from the germline V gene are SGDLS and YYNGEE. Deletions cut 3 bases from V and 7 bases from J, with 12 bases between. The CDR3 covers 13 residues. CDR3 protein: CASSATSQNTQYF. CDR3 sequence (DNA): TGTGCCAGCAGCGCAACTTCGCAGAATACGCAGTATTTT.

This sequence joins TRBV4-3 and TRBJ1-1; D may be TRBD1 (5 bases). The V gene's germline CDR1 is LGHNA and CDR2 YSLEER. Trimming shortened V by 0 bases and J by 3 bases, and 8 bases separated the two germline ends. The CDR3 has 14 amino acids. CDR3 protein: CASSQDLGDTEAFF. CDR3 nucleotide sequence: TGCGCCAGCAGCCAAGATTTAGGGGACACTGAAGCTTTCTTT.